Included here is one T cell receptor beta chain sequence, with context. Germline assignment: CDR1 SGHRS and CDR2 YFSETQ. V lost 0 bases and J 0 bases, leaving 12 bases between the germline ends. There are 16 residues in the CDR3. Only in-frame clones appear in the TCRdb table, and some are missing; sequencing was by immunoSEQ multiplex PCR. The sample comprises some 77,000 clones, about nine tenths of which are singletons, and around 2% rests with the top ten. These data originate in a study of T cell changes during pregnancy in multiple sclerosis. The chain joins TRBV5-1 to TRBJ2-5; maybe TRBD1 (5 bases). The starting material was peripheral blood, obtained before pregnancy. The TCR comes from a female donor with multiple sclerosis, enrolled in a pregnancy study. The CDR3 DNA is TGCGCCAGCAGCTTGGCAAGGGGCAGAAACCAAGAGACCCAGTACTTC. This gives the protein CASSLARGRNQETQYF. Full variable domain (outside the CDR3, taken from reference TRBV5-1 and TRBJ2-5): KAGVTQTPRYLIKTRGQQVTLSCSPISGHRSVSWYQQTPGQGLQFLFEYFSETQRNKGNFPGRFSGRQFSNSRSEMNVSTLELGDSALYLCASSLARGRNQETQYFGPGTRLLVL.